The clone carrying this T cell receptor beta chain was seen repeatedly, ten times or more. The data stem from a study of T cells in Graves' hyperthyroidism and ophthalmopathy. The investigators amplified TCR beta CDR3 regions from RNA transcripts. When the TCR CDR3 underwent first-round RT-PCR, the HTBI primer set was used. TCRdb fed the multiplex PCR reads into MiXCR, producing one record per CDR3 protein. The table lists under 600,000 distinct CDR3 sequences, approximately 15% of them singletons. For the diagnoses, clinical symptoms, serum thyroxine and TRAb, thyroid ultrasound and orbital computed tomography were used. Per the germline V gene, CDR1 is DFQATT and CDR2 is SNEGSKA (reference sequence). The CDR3 extends over 14 amino acids. V gave up 3 bases and J gave up 6 bases; unmatched junction bases: 6.

Sequenced input: blood. The chain has TRBV20-1 and TRBJ2-1; TRBD2 aligns across 9 bases. This receptor was obtained from a woman in her thirties or forties with Graves' ophthalmopathy. CDR3 nucleotide sequence: TGCAGTGCTAGGGCGGGAGGGCCCGGCAATGAGCAGTTCTTC. Amino acids: CSARAGGPGNEQFF.